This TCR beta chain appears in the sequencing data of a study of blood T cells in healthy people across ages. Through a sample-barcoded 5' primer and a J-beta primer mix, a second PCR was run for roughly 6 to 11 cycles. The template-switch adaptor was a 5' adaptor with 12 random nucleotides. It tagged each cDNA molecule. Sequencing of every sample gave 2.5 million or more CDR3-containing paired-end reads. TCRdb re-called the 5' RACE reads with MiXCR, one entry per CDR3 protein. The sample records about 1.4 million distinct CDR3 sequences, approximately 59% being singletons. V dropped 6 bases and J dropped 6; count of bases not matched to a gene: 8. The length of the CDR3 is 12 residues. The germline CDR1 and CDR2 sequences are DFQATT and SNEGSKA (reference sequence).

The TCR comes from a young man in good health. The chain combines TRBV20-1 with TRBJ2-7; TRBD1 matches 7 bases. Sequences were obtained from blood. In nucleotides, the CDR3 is TGCAGTGCACAAAGACAGGGACGCGAGCAGTACTTC. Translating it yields CSAQRQGREQYF.